This is a list of T cell receptor beta chains from one sample in a study of T cell repertoires in cytomegalovirus infection. MiXCR, applied by TCRdb to the reads, yields one record per CDR3 protein. The sample holds roughly 340,000 distinct CDR3 sequences, about 28% seen once. These receptors have no known antigen. This material consisted of cultured PBMCs, taken from culture after CMV antigen stimulation. Receptors were obtained from a human donor in good health (CMV status not recorded). Some clones in this sample may be carry-over from other donors' samples. Both conserved end residues are trimmed from each CDR3.

CDR3aa	v_gene	j_gene	len
ASSLSVGGNSYEQY	TRBV5-1	TRBJ2-7	14
ASSLEAALEQF	TRBV5-1	TRBJ2-1	11
SARDPRETGNEQF	TRBV20-1	TRBJ2-1	13
ASSFKAGGPF	TRBV27	TRBJ2-1	10
ASSISGISATYEQY	TRBV2	TRBJ2-7	14
ASSSREIPEKLF	TRBV19	TRBJ1-4	12
ASSRTDTQY	TRBV12-3/TRBV12-4	TRBJ2-3	9
ASSFVMGSGNTIY	TRBV7-2	TRBJ1-3	13
ASSLDLKTQY	TRBV7-2	TRBJ2-5	10
SARDPKGGYNEQF	TRBV20-1	TRBJ2-1	13
ASSVIESTDTQY	TRBV7-2	TRBJ2-3	12
ASSPQQREVYNEQF	TRBV7-6	TRBJ2-1	14
ASSDTSGRETSTDTQY	TRBV5-5	TRBJ2-3	16
ASSPGTGLYEQY	TRBV28	TRBJ2-7	12
ASSQYQNNSPLH	TRBV12-3/TRBV12-4	TRBJ1-6	12
ASSGNSYEQY	TRBV6-1	TRBJ2-7	10
ASSSGTGYSNQPQH	TRBV7-8	TRBJ1-5	14
ASTGTGHYGYT	TRBV19	TRBJ1-2	11
ASSLGLAGTNEQF	TRBV11-2	TRBJ2-1	13
ASSGAGYT	TRBV9	TRBJ1-2	8
ASSVELEIGGNTEAF	TRBV11-2	TRBJ1-1	15
ASRVTGGIMNTEAF	TRBV7-2	TRBJ1-1	14
ASRSRQGREQY	TRBV12-3/TRBV12-4	TRBJ2-7	11
SVDYAGLYT	TRBV29-1	TRBJ1-2	9
ASGGSYNEQF	TRBV12-5	TRBJ2-1	10
ASSLGSGSEQF	TRBV7-8	TRBJ2-1	11
ASSYGSGIPETQY	TRBV6-2/TRBV6-3	TRBJ2-5	13
ASSLSNSGNTEAF	TRBV7-2	TRBJ1-1	13
ASSMKVDLREQY	TRBV19	TRBJ2-7	12
ASRRFRDRGFTEAF	TRBV5-1	TRBJ1-1	14
ATSATTGSPLH	TRBV15	TRBJ1-6	11
ASSLDISASYEQY	TRBV7-2	TRBJ2-7	13
ASSYQIRAGELF	TRBV12-3/TRBV12-4	TRBJ2-2	12
ASSTRDRGNLNTEAF	TRBV13	TRBJ1-1	15
ASSFGGGGSTDTQY	TRBV12-3/TRBV12-4	TRBJ2-3	14
ASSPPSQGAGETQY	TRBV18	TRBJ2-5	14
ASSLHPFEVTYEQY	TRBV7-3	TRBJ2-7	14
ASGAGTPLGDEQF	TRBV12-5	TRBJ2-1	13
ASSTVLSGTPDTQY	TRBV27	TRBJ2-3	14
SARKGQQTGALC	TRBV20-1	TRBJ2-2	12
ASSFEAHGPNYGYT	TRBV7-9	TRBJ1-2	14
SAIGLAGDYEQY	TRBV20-1	TRBJ2-7	12
ASKVQGSSRYT	TRBV25-1	TRBJ1-2	11
SAVIVGSGAKEQY	TRBV20-1	TRBJ2-7	13
AISESANNSPLH	TRBV10-3	TRBJ1-6	12
ASSYSRGMPSGANVLT	TRBV6-5	TRBJ2-6	16
ASRNSGRGTEQF	TRBV5-1	TRBJ2-1	12
ASSQELADTDTQY	TRBV4-2	TRBJ2-3	13
SARSSDGLETQY	TRBV20-1	TRBJ2-5	12
ASSPKGDAQPGNTIY	TRBV6-6	TRBJ1-3	15
ASSESGGLGTDTQY	TRBV6-1	TRBJ2-3	14
SVEEWGTSGSYEQF	TRBV29-1	TRBJ2-1	14
ASSRTGRYGYT	TRBV6-2/TRBV6-3	TRBJ1-2	11